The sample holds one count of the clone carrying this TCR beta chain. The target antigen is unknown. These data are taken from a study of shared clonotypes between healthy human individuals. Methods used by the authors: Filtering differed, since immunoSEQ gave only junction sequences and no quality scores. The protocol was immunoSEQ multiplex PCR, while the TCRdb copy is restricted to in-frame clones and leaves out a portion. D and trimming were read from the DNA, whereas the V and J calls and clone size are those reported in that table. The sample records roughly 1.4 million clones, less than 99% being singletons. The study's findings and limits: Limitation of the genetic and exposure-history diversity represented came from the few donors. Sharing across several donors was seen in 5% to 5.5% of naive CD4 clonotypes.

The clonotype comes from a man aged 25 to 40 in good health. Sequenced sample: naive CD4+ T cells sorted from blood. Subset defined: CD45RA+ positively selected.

CDR3 sequence reads: CASSSGRAMNEQFF. The CDR3 DNA reads as TGCGCCAGCAGTAGCGGGAGGGCGATGAATGAGCAGTTCTTC. The rearrangement links TRBV4-3 to TRBJ2-1; 11 nucleotides match TRBD2. The V gene end was trimmed by 6 bases and the J gene end by 7 bases; junction bases not matched to a gene: 5. The CDR3 loop spans 14 amino acids. The V gene's germline CDR1 is LGHNA and CDR2 YSLEER.